This TCR beta chain was retrieved from a study of OX40 agonist ivuxolimab in advanced cancers. Study context: Treatment of patients was with ivuxolimab, an agonistic anti-OX40 (CD134) antibody. Cohort: roughly 79% men, mean age about 62, aged roughly 23 to 79. Prior anti-PD-1, anti-PD-L1 or anti-CTLA-4 therapy was allowed; roughly 40% had some.

As concerns this clone: Its antigen is unidentified.

Sequencing used immunoSEQ multiplex PCR; TCRdb keeps in-frame clones, though not all of them. The sample consists of roughly 32,000 clones, less than 90% of them appearing once. Study-wide results and caveats: Clonal expansion was among the lowest in partial responders at 0.1-3.0 mg/kg, especially CD8+.

The sequence derives from an adult with an advanced solid tumor such as melanoma, head and neck, liver or kidney cancer. The sample was CD4+ or CD8+ T cells sorted from blood, taken in a trial of the OX40 agonist ivuxolimab.

The CDR3 region has the DNA TGTGCCAGTAGTATCGGTCTAGCGGGGGCCTACGAGCAGTACTTC. This sequence encodes CASSIGLAGAYEQYF. This sequence joins TRBV19 and TRBJ2-7, with TRBD2 matching over 10 bases. Per the germline V gene, CDR1 is LNHDA and CDR2 is SQIVND (reference sequence). The CDR3 is 15 residues long. V lost 3 bases and J lost 2; bases outside the gene matches: 4. Based on the CDR3 plus reference TRBV19 and TRBJ2-7, the full variable domain is DGGITQSPKYLFRKEGQNVTLSCEQNLNHDAMYWYRQDPGQGLRLIYYSQIVNDFQKGDIAEGYSVSREKKESFPLTVTSAQKNPTAFYLCASSIGLAGAYEQYFGPGTRLTVT.